Listed below are T cell receptor beta chains from one sample, sequenced in a study of breast tumors, draining lymph nodes, adjacent tissues. Each CDR3 protein gets one entry after TCRdb re-called the multiplex PCR reads with MiXCR. The profile shows some 15,000 distinct CDR3 sequences, around 70% of them singletons. The sequencing input was tumor-adjacent breast tissue. The receptors were gathered from a female donor with breast cancer. Some clones in this sample may be carry-over from other donors' samples. The CDR3 runs from the conserved cysteine through the conserved F or W. D genes are given only for firm matches. Clone size is not always given. Where it is, it says once, few, many or a class for expanded clones.

V	D	size	J	CDR3	DNA
TRBV20-1	TRBD2	NA	TRBJ2-3	CSATILAGTDTQYF	TGCAGTGCTACCATACTAGCGGGGACAGATACGCAGTATTTT
TRBV19	NA	NA	TRBJ2-1	CASSIKSGGGNEQFF	TGTGCCAGTAGTATTAAGAGCGGAGGTGGCAATGAGCAGTTCTTC
TRBV5-1	TRBD1	medium-sized	TRBJ2-3	CASSLGQGATDTQYF	TGCGCCAGCAGCTTGGGACAGGGGGCCACAGATACGCAGTATTTT
TRBV7-6	NA	NA	TRBJ2-7	CASSLGVHPNQHYEQYF	TGTGCCAGCAGCTTAGGAGTACATCCGAATCAGCACTACGAGCAGTACTTC
TRBV2	TRBD1	NA	TRBJ1-5	CASSKGGQASNQPQHF	TGTGCCAGCAGTAAGGGGGGACAGGCTAGCAATCAGCCCCAGCATTTT
TRBV7-3	NA	NA	TRBJ2-7	CASSPQKGEWNEQYF	TGTGCCAGCAGCCCCCAAAAGGGGGAGTGGAACGAGCAGTACTTC
TRBV20-1	TRBD2	NA	TRBJ2-3	CSARGYKREHSSTDTQYF	TGCAGTGCTAGAGGTTATAAGCGGGAGCATTCTAGCACAGATACGCAGTATTTT
TRBV11-3	TRBD1	NA	TRBJ1-2	CASSGNRGYGYTF	TGTGCCAGCAGCGGTAACAGGGGCTATGGCTACACCTTC
TRBV20-1	TRBD2	many	TRBJ2-7	CSARAQTSGPLRQNEQYF	TGCAGTGCTAGAGCTCAGACTAGCGGGCCCCTTCGACAGAACGAGCAGTACTTC
TRBV20-1	NA	NA	TRBJ2-5	CSARPSSETQYF	TGCAGTGCTAGGCCTAGCTCGGAGACCCAGTACTTC
TRBV7-8	TRBD2	NA	TRBJ2-5	CASSVTRTSGRGETQYF	TGTGCCAGCAGCGTGACTCGGACTAGCGGGAGGGGGGAGACCCAGTACTTC